These 28 T cell receptor beta chains were sequenced from one sample in a study of cytomegalovirus exposure and HLA in healthy donors. Some clones are missing from TCRdb's copy, which holds only in-frame ones; the method was immunoSEQ multiplex PCR. Of around 200,000 clones listed, around 82% are singletons. Sequences were obtained from PBMCs. These receptor sequences come from a woman aged 18-29 years in good health and CMV-seropositive.

As regards this clone: A read error may account for a junction end that differs from germline. This chain joins TRBV9 and TRBJ2-3; D perhaps matches TRBD1 (5 bases). The germline V gene has CDR1 SGDLS and CDR2 YYNGEE. The CDR3 runs to 9 residues. CDR3 nucleotide sequence: TGTGCCAGCAGCCTAGAGACAGAATTT. Its translation is CASSLETEF.

This clone has a single count. In DNA form, the CDR3 reads TGTGCCAGCAGCCCCGGGGATAGCGGGGCCCCGTACCAAGAGACCCAGTACTTC. Protein: CASSPGDSGAPYQETQYF. The chain employs TRBV27 and TRBJ2-5; 8 bases match TRBD2. The ends lost 6 bases at V and 0 bases at J; junction bases unmatched: 15. CDR1 is MNHEY and CDR2 is SMNVEV in the germline V gene (reference sequence). The CDR3 spans 18 residues.

The chain is built from TRBV4-3 and TRBJ2-2, with D possibly being TRBD2 (6 bases). Germline V gene data show CDR1 as LGHNA and CDR2 as YSLEER. Trimming cost V 2 bases and J 6 bases, with 7 bases left between them. This CDR3 has 13 residues. The DNA for the CDR3 is TGCGCCAGCAGCCAATGGGAGGCCGGGGAGCTGTTTTTT. Translated: CASSQWEAGELFF.

This clone came up a few times. This rearrangement joins TRBV27 to TRBJ1-2; the D is unclear. The CDR3 sequence is 13 residues long. The germline V gene encodes CDR1 MNHEY and CDR2 SMNVEV (reference sequence). Trimming cost V 4 bases and J 5 bases, with 11 bases left between them. The CDR3 DNA reads as TGTGCCAGCAGTTCCGGGAGGCGGTATGGCTACACCTTC. As protein: CASSSGRRYGYTF.

The chain links TRBV19 to TRBJ2-1, with 12 bases that match TRBD2. The germline V gene encodes CDR1 LNHDA and CDR2 SQIVND (reference sequence). CDR3 length: 21 residues. J gave up 8 bases and V 3 bases, and 23 bases lay outside the gene matches. CDR3 bases: TGTGCCAGTAGTATGCCCTCCACTATGGCTAGCGGGGGGGCCAATTTTTATGAGCAGTTCTTC. Protein product: CASSMPSTMASGGANFYEQFF.

This clone was seen only a few times. V gene TRBV5-7 combines with J gene TRBJ1-5; 7 nucleotides line up with TRBD1. TRBV5-7 is placed among ORFs of uncertain function. J gave up 0 bases and V 6 bases, and 12 bases lay outside the gene matches. The CDR3 has 17 residues. CDR3 protein: CASTSSGDSYSNQPQHF. CDR3 DNA sequence: TGTGCCAGCACCTCTAGTGGGGACAGTTATAGCAATCAGCCCCAGCATTTT.

The rearrangement links TRBV7-9 to TRBJ2-3; 8 bases fit TRBD2. V gave up 7 bases and J gave up 10 bases; unmatched junction bases: 13. This CDR3 has 14 amino acids. Looked up from germline, CDR1 is SEHNR and CDR2 is FQNEAQ (reference sequence). CDR3 protein: CASTPVGLDLAQYF. The CDR3 bases are TGTGCCAGCACCCCCGTGGGACTAGACTTAGCGCAGTATTTT.

The chain links TRBV5-6 to TRBJ2-1; 8 nucleotides agree with TRBD1. The CDR3 totals 15 residues. The germline V gene has CDR1 SGHDT and CDR2 YYEEEE. J gave up 7 bases and V 4 bases, and 10 bases lay outside the gene matches. The CDR3 DNA is TGTGCCAGCAGCCAAGACGGACAGGGTAAGAATGAGCAGTTCTTC. Encoded protein: CASSQDGQGKNEQFF.

This rearrangement joins TRBV5-1 to TRBJ1-5, with D uncertain. Germline V gives CDR1 SGHRS, CDR2 YFSETQ. CDR3 length: 15 residues. The ends were cut back, 0 bases at V and 0 bases at J, with 7 bases in the middle. The CDR3 spells CASSLDGDSNQPQHF. For the CDR3, the DNA is TGCGCCAGCAGCTTGGACGGGGATAGCAATCAGCCCCAGCATTTT.

The chain combines TRBV11-3 with TRBJ2-6; 9 positions match TRBD1. Germline V lookup: CDR1 SGHNT, CDR2 YENEEA. V lost 5 bases to trimming and J lost 1 base; unmatched junction nucleotides: 6. The CDR3 is 17 residues long. This CDR3 is CASSPGTGKSGANVLTF. The CDR3 coding sequence is TGTGCCAGCAGCCCCGGGACAGGGAAGTCTGGGGCCAACGTCCTGACTTTC. Using reference TRBV11-3 and TRBJ2-6 for the parts outside the CDR3, the full variable domain is EAGVVQSPRYKIIEKKQPVAFWCNPISGHNTLYWYLQNLGQGPELLIRYENEEAVDDSQLPKDRFSAERLKGVDSTLKIQPAELGDSAVYLCASSPGTGKSGANVLTFGAGSRLTVL.

This sequence joins TRBV5-8 and TRBJ2-1; D unclear. Germline CDR1 and CDR2: SGHTS and YDEGEE. Trimming removed 0 bases at V and 4 bases at J, with 8 bases between. This CDR3 has 14 amino acids. CDR3 bases: TGTGCCAGCAGCTTGGGACTTCTATACAATGAGCAGTTCTTC. It specifies CASSLGLLYNEQFF.

The CDR3 coding sequence is TGTGCCAGCAGCGTAGGGTCAGGACAGGGCGCCTACGAGCAGTACTTC. It specifies CASSVGSGQGAYEQYF. The rearrangement joins TRBV9 to TRBJ2-7; 8 bases are shared with TRBD1. V gave up 0 bases and J gave up 2 bases; unmatched junction bases: 7. The V gene's germline CDR1 is SGDLS and CDR2 YYNGEE. The CDR3 sequence is 16 residues long.

This clone was seen once. The genes are TRBV2 and TRBJ2-3; tentative D call: TRBD1 (5 bases). The CDR3 spans 11 residues. The germline V gene has CDR1 SNHLY and CDR2 FYNNEI. Trimming took 11 bases from V and 3 from J, leaving 9 bases between them. The CDR3 DNA reads TGTGCCGGACACGGGACAGATACGCAGTATTTT. Protein sequence: CAGHGTDTQYF.

Details on this clone: At one end, the junction sequence differs from germline, possibly due to a read error. J is TRBJ2-1 and V is TRBV5-4; weak D call: TRBD1 (5 bases). Germline CDR1 SGHNT, CDR2 YYREEE (reference sequence). The CDR3 has 15 residues. This chain's CDR3 is CVSSLGRVAHNEQFF. CDR3 nucleotide sequence: TGTGTCAGCAGCTTGGGGCGTGTAGCACACAATGAGCAGTTCTTC.

CDR3 in DNA: TGTGCCAGCAGCGTAGTCGACAGTGGCTATGGCTACACCTTC. This encodes CASSVVDSGYGYTF. The chain carries TRBV9 and TRBJ1-2; maybe TRBD1 (5 bases). Germline loops: CDR1 SGDLS, CDR2 YYNGEE. Trimming left V 0 bases short and J 4 bases short, with 10 bases between. The length of the CDR3 is 14 residues.

J is TRBJ1-2 and V is TRBV5-8; TRBD1 is a possible D gene (6 bases). Germline V gene lookup returns CDR1 SGHTS and CDR2 YDEGEE. The ends were cut back, 0 bases at V and 2 bases at J, with 8 bases in the middle. This CDR3 contains 14 residues. The CDR3 is CASSLGTANYGYTF. The CDR3 bases are TGTGCCAGCAGCTTGGGGACAGCGAACTATGGCTACACCTTC.

V and J are TRBV9 and TRBJ1-6; no clear D gene. The germline CDR1 and CDR2 sequences are SGDLS and YYNGEE. Trimming cost V 7 bases and J 5 bases, with 16 bases left between them. This CDR3 is built from 15 residues. The CDR3: CASRLDEGDNSPLHF. CDR3 bases: TGTGCCAGCCGGCTAGATGAAGGCGATAATTCACCCCTCCACTTT. Combining the CDR3 with reference TRBV9 and TRBJ1-6 gives the whole variable domain DSGVTQTPKHLITATGQRVTLRCSPRSGDLSVYWYQQSLDQGLQFLIQYYNGEERAKGNILERFSAQQFPDLHSELNLSSLELGDSALYFCASRLDEGDNSPLHFGNGTRLTVT.

CDR3 in DNA: TGCAGCGTCGGTTCGAGTGCAACTAATGAAAAACTGTTTTTT. Translating it yields CSVGSSATNEKLFF. The J gene is TRBJ1-4, the V gene TRBV29-1, with D uncertain. V lost 6 bases, J lost 0 bases, and 11 bases lay in between. The CDR3 is made up of 14 amino acids. CDR1 is SQVTM, CDR2 ANQGSEA, per germline.

In its sample, this clone was seen once. The rearrangement uses TRBV29-1 and TRBJ1-1; 9 positions match TRBD1. The V gene end was trimmed by 4 bases and the J gene end by 4 bases; junction bases not matched to a gene: 10. Per germline, CDR1 SQVTM and CDR2 ANQGSEA. The CDR3 covers 15 residues. For the CDR3, the DNA is TGCAGCGTTGTAATCGGTAGGACAGGGGCCACTGAAGCTTTCTTT. This sequence encodes CSVVIGRTGATEAFF.

The CDR3 DNA reads as TGCGGCGGGGGTGGACTTGAAGCTTTCTTT. Translated: CGGGGLEAFF. The chain combines TRBV29-1 with TRBJ1-1, with D perhaps matching TRBD1 (5 bases). This CDR3 comprises 10 residues. Per the germline V gene, CDR1 is SQVTM and CDR2 is ANQGSEA.

This chain uses TRBV5-6 with TRBJ2-3; 11 nucleotides align to TRBD2. CDR3 length: 17 residues. The V gene's germline CDR1 is SGHDT and CDR2 YYEEEE. J lost 0 bases, V lost 1 base, and 4 bases had no gene match. CDR3 sequence reads: CASSLLAGGPSTDTQYF. The DNA for the CDR3 is TGTGCCAGCAGCTTGCTAGCGGGGGGACCCAGCACAGATACGCAGTATTTT.

This rearrangement joins TRBV11-2 to TRBJ2-7, with TRBD2 as a possible D gene (6 bases). The CDR3 is 14 amino acids. V was cut by 6 bases and J by 1 base, with 13 bases left in between. Germline values: CDR1 SGHAT, CDR2 FQNNGV. CDR3 residues: CASSPGELSYEQYF. In nucleotides, the CDR3 is TGTGCCAGCAGTCCGGGGGAACTATCCTACGAGCAGTACTTC.

The V gene is TRBV2, the J gene TRBJ2-3, with D perhaps TRBD1 (5 bases). The V gene's germline CDR1 is SNHLY and CDR2 FYNNEI. V was cut by 5 bases and J by 0 bases, with 9 bases left in between. The CDR3 is 14 amino acids. CDR3 nucleotide sequence: TGTGCCAGCAGTCCGCAGGGTAGCACAGATACGCAGTATTTT. As protein: CASSPQGSTDTQYF.

As for this clone: At one end the junction does not follow the germline gene, possibly because of a read error. CDR3 bases: TGTGCCAGCAGTGATGGCCTCTGGGGAGGGCTCTACGAGCAGTGCTTC. Translated: CASSDGLWGGLYEQCF. This sequence joins TRBV2 and TRBJ2-7; 7 positions match TRBD2. The CDR3 runs to 16 residues. CDR1 SNHLY and CDR2 FYNNEI come from the germline V gene.

V gene TRBV25-1 combines with J gene TRBJ1-3; 8 bases line up with TRBD1. This CDR3 comprises 15 residues. The germline gives CDR1 MGHDK, CDR2 SYGVNS. The junction had 10 bases not matched to a gene; V was cut back by 3 bases and J by 9 bases. For the CDR3, the DNA is TGTGCCAGCAGTGAGACGGGACAGGCGTCGACCACCATATATTTT. Translating gives CASSETGQASTTIYF. The entire variable domain, with the rest obtained from reference TRBV25-1 and TRBJ1-3, is as follows: EADIYQTPRYLVIGTGKKITLECSQTMGHDKMYWYQQDPGMELHLIHYSYGVNSTEKGDLSSESTVSRIRTEHFPLTLESARPSHTSQYLCASSETGQASTTIYFGEGSWLTVV.

The V call is TRBV5-1, the J call TRBJ1-2; D is ambiguous. V dropped 0 bases and J dropped 8 bases, with 14 bases sitting between them. CDR1 and CDR2 (germline): SGHRS, YFSETQ. The CDR3 runs 14 residues. This CDR3 reads CASSLAGTEGGYTF. Here the CDR3 DNA reads TGCGCCAGCAGCTTGGCCGGTACAGAAGGCGGCTACACCTTC. Full variable domain (outside the CDR3, taken from reference TRBV5-1 and TRBJ1-2): KAGVTQTPRYLIKTRGQQVTLSCSPISGHRSVSWYQQTPGQGLQFLFEYFSETQRNKGNFPGRFSGRQFSNSRSEMNVSTLELGDSALYLCASSLAGTEGGYTFGSGTRLTVV.

The genes are TRBV9 and TRBJ1-2; tentative D call: TRBD1 (6 bases). Germline CDR1 SGDLS, CDR2 YYNGEE. The V end lost 0 bases, the J end lost 5 bases, and 8 bases lay between the germline ends. CDR3 size: 13 residues. In DNA form, the CDR3 reads TGTGCCAGCAGCGTAGGGGACACTTATGGCTACACCTTC. This encodes CASSVGDTYGYTF.

A single count supports this clone. CDR3 DNA: TGTGCCAGCAGCTCTTCTAGCGGCCAAGAGACCCAGTACTTC. This sequence encodes CASSSSSGQETQYF. V is TRBV7-7 and J is TRBJ2-5; 7 bases map to TRBD2. Germline V gene data show CDR1 as SSHAT and CDR2 as FNYEAQ (reference sequence). The CDR3 contains 14 residues. V trimming: 4 bases; J trimming: 1 base; junction bases outside the gene matches: 3.